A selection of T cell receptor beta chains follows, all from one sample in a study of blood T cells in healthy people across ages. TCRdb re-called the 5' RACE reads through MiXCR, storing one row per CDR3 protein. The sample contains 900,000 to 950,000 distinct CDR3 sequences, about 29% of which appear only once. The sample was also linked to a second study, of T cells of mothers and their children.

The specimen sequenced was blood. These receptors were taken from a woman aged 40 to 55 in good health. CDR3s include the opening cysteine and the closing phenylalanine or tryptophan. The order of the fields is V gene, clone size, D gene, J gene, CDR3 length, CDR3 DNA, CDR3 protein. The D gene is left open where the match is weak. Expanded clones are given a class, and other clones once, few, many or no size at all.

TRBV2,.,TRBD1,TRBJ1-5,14,TGTGCCAACAGCGGGACAGGGACCGATCAGCCCCAGCATTTT,CANSGTGTDQPQHF
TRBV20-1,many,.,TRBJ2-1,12,TGCAGTGCTAGAGATCTTAGACCGGAGCAGTTCTTC,CSARDLRPEQFF
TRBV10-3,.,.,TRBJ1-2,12,TGTGCCATCAGTGAAACGGGTGGAGGCTACACCTTC,CAISETGGGYTF
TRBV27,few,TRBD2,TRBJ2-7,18,TGTGCCAGCAGTTTATTTGCTAGCGGGGGGTCTGGGTTGTACGAGCAGTACTTC,CASSLFASGGSGLYEQYF
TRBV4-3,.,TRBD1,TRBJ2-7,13,TGCGCCAGCAGCCAAGATCTAAACAGGGGATCGTACTTC,CASSQDLNRGSYF
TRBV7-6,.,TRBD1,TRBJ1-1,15,TGTGCCAGCAGCTTAACGGACAGGACCTACACTGAAGCTTTCTTT,CASSLTDRTYTEAFF
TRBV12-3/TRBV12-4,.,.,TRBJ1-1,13,TGTGCCAGCAGTAGGGCAGGGCGCACTGAAGCTTTCTTT,CASSRAGRTEAFF
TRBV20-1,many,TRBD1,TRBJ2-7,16,TGCAGTGCTCTGACCGGGACAGGGGGTTGGGATTACGAGCAGTACTTC,CSALTGTGGWDYEQYF
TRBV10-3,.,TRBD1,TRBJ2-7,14,TGTGCCATCAGTGCCGACGGGACAGTCTACGAGCAGTACTTC,CAISADGTVYEQYF
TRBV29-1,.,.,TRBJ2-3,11,TGCAGCGTTGCCAGGGGTTCGGCGCAGTATTTT,CSVARGSAQYF
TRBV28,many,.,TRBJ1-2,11,TGTGCCAGCCGGGGTAACTATGGCTACACCTTC,CASRGNYGYTF
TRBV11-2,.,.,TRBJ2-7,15,TGTGCCAGCAGCTTAGATGCAGGGGTCGTATACGAGCAGTACTTC,CASSLDAGVVYEQYF
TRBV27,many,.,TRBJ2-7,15,TGTGCCAGCAGCGAAGGTCCCGGGACTTACTACGAGCAGTACTTC,CASSEGPGTYYEQYF
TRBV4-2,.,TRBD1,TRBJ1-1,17,TGTGCCAGCAGCCAAGATCTTACAGGGGGCTTCGGAACTGAAGCTTTCTTT,CASSQDLTGGFGTEAFF
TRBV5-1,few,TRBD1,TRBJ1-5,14,TGCGCCAGCAGCGATGGGACAGGGGGCCAGCCCCAGCATTTT,CASSDGTGGQPQHF
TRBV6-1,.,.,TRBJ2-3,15,TGTGCCAGCAGTGAAACAGTCCCTAGCACAGATACGCAGTATTTT,CASSETVPSTDTQYF
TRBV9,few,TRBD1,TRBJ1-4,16,TGTGCCAGCAGCGTGGGGGACAGGGCACTTAATGAAAAACTGTTTTTT,CASSVGDRALNEKLFF
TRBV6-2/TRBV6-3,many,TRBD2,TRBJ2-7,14,TGTGCCAGCAGTCCGGGACTAGAGACGAACGAGCAGTACTTC,CASSPGLETNEQYF
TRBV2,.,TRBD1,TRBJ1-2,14,TGTGCCAGCAGCGGTGGACAGGGGAACTATGGCTACACCTTC,CASSGGQGNYGYTF
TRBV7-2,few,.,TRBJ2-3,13,TGTGCCAGCAGCTTGGGCACCTCAGATACGCAGTATTTT,CASSLGTSDTQYF
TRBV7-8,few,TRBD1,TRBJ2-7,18,TGTGCCAGCAGCTTACACCCTTTTGGACAGGCAATTTCCTACGAGCAGTACTTC,CASSLHPFGQAISYEQYF
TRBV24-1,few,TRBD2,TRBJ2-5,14,TGTGCCACCAGTGACGGCGGGGGGAGAGAGACCCAGTACTTC,CATSDGGGRETQYF